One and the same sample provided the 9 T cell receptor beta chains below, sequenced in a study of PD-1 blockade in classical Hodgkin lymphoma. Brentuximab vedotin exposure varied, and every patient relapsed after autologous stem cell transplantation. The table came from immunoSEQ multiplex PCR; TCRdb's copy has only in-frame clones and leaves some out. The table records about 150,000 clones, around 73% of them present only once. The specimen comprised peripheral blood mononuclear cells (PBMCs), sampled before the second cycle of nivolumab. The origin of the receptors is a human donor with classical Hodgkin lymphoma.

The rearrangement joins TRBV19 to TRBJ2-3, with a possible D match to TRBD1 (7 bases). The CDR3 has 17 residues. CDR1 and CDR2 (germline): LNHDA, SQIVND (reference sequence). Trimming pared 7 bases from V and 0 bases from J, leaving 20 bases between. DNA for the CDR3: TGTGCCAGTAATGGGGGGACAGTTCATGTTAGCACAGATACGCAGTATTTT. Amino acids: CASNGGTVHVSTDTQYF.

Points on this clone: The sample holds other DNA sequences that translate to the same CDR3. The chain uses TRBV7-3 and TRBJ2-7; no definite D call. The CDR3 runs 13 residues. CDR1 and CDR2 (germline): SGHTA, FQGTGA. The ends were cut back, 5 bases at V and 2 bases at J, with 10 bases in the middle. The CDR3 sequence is CASSPRPPYEQYF. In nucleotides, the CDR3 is TGTGCCAGCAGCCCCCGTCCTCCCTACGAGCAGTACTTC.

CDR3 sequence reads: CASSPWRTGELFF. For the CDR3, the DNA is TGTGCCAGCAGCCCATGGAGGACCGGGGAGCTGTTTTTT. The chain uses TRBV7-2 and TRBJ2-2, with D possibly matching TRBD2 (5 bases). Trimming cost V 5 bases and J 5 bases, with 9 bases left between them. Per the germline V gene, CDR1 is SGHTA and CDR2 is FQGNSA. CDR3 length: 13 amino acids.

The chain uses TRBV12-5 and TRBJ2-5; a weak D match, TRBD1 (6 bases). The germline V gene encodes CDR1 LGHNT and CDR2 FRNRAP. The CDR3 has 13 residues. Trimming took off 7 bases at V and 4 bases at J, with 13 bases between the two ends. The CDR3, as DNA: TGTGCTAGTGCCCAGGGGTGGGTAGAGACCCAGTACTTC. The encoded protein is CASAQGWVETQYF.

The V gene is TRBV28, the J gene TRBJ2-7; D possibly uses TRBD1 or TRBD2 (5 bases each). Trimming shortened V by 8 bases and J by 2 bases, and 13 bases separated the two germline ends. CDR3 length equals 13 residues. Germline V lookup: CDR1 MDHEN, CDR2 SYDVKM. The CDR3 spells CASVSGTAYEQYF. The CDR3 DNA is TGTGCCAGCGTATCCGGGACCGCCTACGAGCAGTACTTC.

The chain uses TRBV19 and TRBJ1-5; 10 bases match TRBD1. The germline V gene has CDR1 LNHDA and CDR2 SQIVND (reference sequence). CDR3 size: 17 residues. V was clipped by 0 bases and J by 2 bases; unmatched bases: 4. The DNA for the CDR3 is TGTGCCAGTAGTATAGAGGGGGGGACAGGGGGCAATCAGCCCCAGCATTTT. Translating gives CASSIEGGTGGNQPQHF.

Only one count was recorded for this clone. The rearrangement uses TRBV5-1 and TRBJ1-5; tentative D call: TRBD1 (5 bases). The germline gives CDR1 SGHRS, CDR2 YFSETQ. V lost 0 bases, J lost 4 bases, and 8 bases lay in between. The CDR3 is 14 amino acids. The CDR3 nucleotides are TGCGCCAGCAGCTTGGGACAGACTAATCAGCCCCAGCATTTT. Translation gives CASSLGQTNQPQHF.

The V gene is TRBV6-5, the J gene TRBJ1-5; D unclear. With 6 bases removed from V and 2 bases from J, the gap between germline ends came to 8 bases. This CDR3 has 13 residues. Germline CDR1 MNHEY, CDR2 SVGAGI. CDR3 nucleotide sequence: TGTGCCAGCAGCGAGGTAGGCAATCAGCCCCAGCATTTT. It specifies CASSEVGNQPQHF.

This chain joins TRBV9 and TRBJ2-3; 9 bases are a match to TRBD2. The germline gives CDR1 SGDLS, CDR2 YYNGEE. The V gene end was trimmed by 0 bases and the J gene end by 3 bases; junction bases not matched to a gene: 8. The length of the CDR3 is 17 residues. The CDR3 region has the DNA TGTGCCAGCAGCGTAGACGGGCGGGGGGGCCGTACAGATACGCAGTATTTT. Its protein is CASSVDGRGGRTDTQYF.